These T cell receptor beta chains were read from a single sample in a study of blood T cell repertoires in COVID-19. Some clones are missing from TCRdb's copy, which holds only in-frame ones; the method was immunoSEQ multiplex PCR. The table includes fewer than 120,000 clones, about 70% detected once. The material sequenced was peripheral blood. These receptors all stem from a woman aged 55 to 70 with acute or convalescent COVID-19. The CDR3 runs from the conserved cysteine through the conserved F or W. Each record gives: clone size, J gene, D gene, V gene, CDR3 DNA, CDR3 protein. A D gene is named only where the DNA matches it firmly. The size entry is marked missing in some rows and otherwise reads once, few, many or a size class.

- TRBJ1-1 TRBD1 TRBV9 TGTGCCAGCAGCGGGACAGGTTCCATGAACACTGAAGCTTTCTTT CASSGTGSMNTEAFF
- TRBJ1-5 - TRBV30 TGTGCCTGGAGTGTTGCGGGGAGCAATCAGCCCCAGCATTTT CAWSVAGSNQPQHF
- TRBJ1-2 - TRBV18 TGTGCCAGCTCACCCCCGGGGAGAGATGGCTACACCTTC CASSPPGRDGYTF
- TRBJ2-6 TRBD2 TRBV6-2/TRBV6-3 TGTGCCAGCAGTTACGGGGGACTAGCGGTAGGGTCGGCTGGGGCCAACGTCCTGACTTTC CASSYGGLAVGSAGANVLTF
- TRBJ2-7 - TRBV10-1 TGCGCCAGCAGTGACGGTGGCAGAGAGGGCGAGCAGTACTTC CASSDGGREGEQYF
- TRBJ1-5 TRBD1 TRBV12-3/TRBV12-4 TGTGCCAGCAGTCTACAGGGGAATCAGCCCCAGCATTTT CASSLQGNQPQHF
- TRBJ1-1 - TRBV27 TGTGCCAGCAGTTTCCCAGGGGCGGTGGAAGCTTTCTTT CASSFPGAVEAFF
- TRBJ1-6 TRBD1 TRBV6-5 TGTGCCAGCAGTTCCTGGACAGGGCCAAATTCACCCCTCCACTTT CASSSWTGPNSPLHF
once TRBJ1-1 - TRBV24-1 TGTGCCACCAGTGATTTGAGGGGGGAAGCTTTCTTT CATSDLRGEAFF
- TRBJ2-7 TRBD1 TRBV5-5 TGTGCCAGCGCCTCCACAGGGGGTTCCTACGAGCAGTACTTC CASASTGGSYEQYF
many TRBJ1-6 - TRBV28 TGTGCCAGCAGACAAGACAGGCCACCCCTCCACTTT CASRQDRPPLHF
- TRBJ1-1 - TRBV12-5 TGTGCTAGTAGTGCGGCGGAGAACACTGAAGCTTTCTTT CASSAAENTEAFF
- TRBJ1-2 - TRBV28 TGTGCCAGCAGTCGGACAGAGAACTATGGCTACACCTTC CASSRTENYGYTF
- TRBJ2-7 TRBD2 TRBV7-2 TGTGCCAGCAGCCTACTAGCGGGGGGAACCTACGAGCAGTACTTC CASSLLAGGTYEQYF
- TRBJ2-7 - TRBV29-1 TGCAGCGTTGAATGGGCGGGTCGATCTTACGAGCAGTACTTC CSVEWAGRSYEQYF
- TRBJ1-5 TRBD1 TRBV30 TGTGCCTGGGCCCCGGGACAGGGGGACCAGCCCCAGCATTTT CAWAPGQGDQPQHF
- TRBJ1-2 - TRBV19 TGTGCCAGTAGTATAGGCAGGAATACTAACTATGGCTACACCTTC CASSIGRNTNYGYTF
once TRBJ1-5 - TRBV7-9 TGTGCCAGCAGCTCACAGCATAGCAATCAGCCCCAGCATTTT CASSSQHSNQPQHF
- TRBJ1-1 - TRBV2 TGTGCCAGCAGTGAAGGCACCCGCCGGGTTGGAGCTTTCTTT CASSEGTRRVGAFF
many TRBJ1-1 - TRBV19 TGTGCCGTGACGGGAAGTCGGACTGAAGCTTTCTTT CAVTGSRTEAFF
- TRBJ1-2 - TRBV7-2 TGTGCCAGCAGCTTAGTTACAGGGACCACCTATGGCTACACCTTC CASSLVTGTTYGYTF
- TRBJ1-2 - TRBV29-1 TGCAGCGTTGTTAGGGAGGTAGAAGGCTACACCTTC CSVVREVEGYTF
- TRBJ1-2 TRBD1 TRBV7-2 TGTGCCAGCAGCTTGCGGACAGGATACTACACCTTC CASSLRTGYYTF
- TRBJ1-3 - TRBV28 TGTGCCAGCAGCGAACAGAGAATTTCTGGAAACACCATATATTTT CASSEQRISGNTIYF
- TRBJ2-2 - TRBV9 TGTGCCAGCAGCGCCAGTACACTATTCGGGGAGCTGTTTTTT CASSASTLFGELFF
few TRBJ1-3 - TRBV11-2 TGTGCCAGCAGCTTAGCCCTCCCTCAGACTGGAAACACCATATATTTT CASSLALPQTGNTIYF
- TRBJ1-2 TRBD1 TRBV3-1/TRBV3-2 TGTGCCAGCAGCCAAGCAAAGGGGGCCCACTATGGCTACACCTTC CASSQAKGAHYGYTF
once TRBJ1-6 - TRBV5-1 TGCGCCAGCAGTCAATCCGGGGGAGTTTATATGAATTCACCCCTCCACTTT CASSQSGGVYMNSPLHF
- TRBJ1-6 - TRBV6-5 TGTGCCAGCACCCGGGAGTTTAATTCACCCCTCCACTTT CASTREFNSPLHF
- TRBJ2-1 - TRBV18 TGTGCCAGCTCACCCGGAGCAGGGGAAGTTAATGAGCAGTTCTTC CASSPGAGEVNEQFF
- TRBJ1-1 - TRBV19 TGTGCCAGTAGTATTATAGGGAAGGGGACTGAAGCTTTCTTT CASSIIGKGTEAFF
- TRBJ2-7 - TRBV10-3 TGTGCCATCAAACCCGAGGCATACATTTCATCCTACGAGCAGTACTTC CAIKPEAYISSYEQYF
- TRBJ2-7 TRBD1 TRBV27 TGTGCCAGCAGCTCTCTGGACAGGGAATATACACCCTACGAGCAGTACTTC CASSSLDREYTPYEQYF
- TRBJ2-5 - TRBV11-1 TGTGCCAGCAGATTTCAGGGGTTGGAGACCCAGTACTTC CASRFQGLETQYF
- TRBJ1-2 - TRBV6-4 TGTGCCAGCAGTGACCAACCGTGGACAGCGTCTAATGGCTACACCTTC CASSDQPWTASNGYTF
- TRBJ1-3 TRBD1 TRBV7-2 TGTGCCAGCAGCCTAGAGGACAGGGGCAACACCATATATTTT CASSLEDRGNTIYF
- TRBJ1-2 - TRBV28 TGTGCCAGCAGTTTATCGCAGGGTAGGGATGGCTACACCTTC CASSLSQGRDGYTF
- TRBJ2-7 - TRBV10-3 TGTGCCATCAGTGCCGAGACAGCTTACGAGCAGTACTTC CAISAETAYEQYF
- TRBJ2-1 TRBD2 TRBV6-6 TGTGCCAGCACTCAAAGTGGTTCAGCGGGGGGTGGTCTGTTCTTC CASTQSGSAGGGLFF
- TRBJ2-7 - TRBV24-1 TGTGCCACCAGTGACCTTTGGCGACAGCCCTACGAGCAGTACTTC CATSDLWRQPYEQYF